The clone carrying this TCR beta chain was detected ten times or more. Its antigen remains unidentified. The data are from a study of T-cell memory formation after mild COVID-19. Study-wide points: Second-wave clones peaking on day 37 lacked confirmed SARS-CoV-2 specificity. CD4+ contracting clones were found mainly in CM and EM, and CD8+ ones in EMRA. While clones contracting from day 15 to 85 were balanced between CD4 and CD8, later expanders leaned CD4+. Cross-reactive memory apparently joined, as some responding clones appeared in pre-infection memory.

V lost 10 bases and J lost 0; bases outside the gene matches: 6. Germline V gene lookup returns CDR1 SGHTA and CDR2 FQGNSA. The CDR3 has 14 amino acids. One entry per CDR3 protein, called by TCRdb with MiXCR from the 5' RACE reads. The sample gives 250,000 or so distinct CDR3 sequences, roughly a tenth of which show up once; under 25% is in the top ten. The sample comprised PBMCs or a T cell subset sorted from them (not recorded which). This chain uses TRBV7-2 with TRBJ1-3, with 7 positions matching TRBD1. The clonotype was recovered from a man between 18 and 35 years old who had mild COVID-19 (a few samples of this study predate the infection). Cell type and time point are not known. CDR3 bases: TGTGCCACATCGACAGGGTACTCTGGAAACACCATATATTTT. Translating it yields CATSTGYSGNTIYF.